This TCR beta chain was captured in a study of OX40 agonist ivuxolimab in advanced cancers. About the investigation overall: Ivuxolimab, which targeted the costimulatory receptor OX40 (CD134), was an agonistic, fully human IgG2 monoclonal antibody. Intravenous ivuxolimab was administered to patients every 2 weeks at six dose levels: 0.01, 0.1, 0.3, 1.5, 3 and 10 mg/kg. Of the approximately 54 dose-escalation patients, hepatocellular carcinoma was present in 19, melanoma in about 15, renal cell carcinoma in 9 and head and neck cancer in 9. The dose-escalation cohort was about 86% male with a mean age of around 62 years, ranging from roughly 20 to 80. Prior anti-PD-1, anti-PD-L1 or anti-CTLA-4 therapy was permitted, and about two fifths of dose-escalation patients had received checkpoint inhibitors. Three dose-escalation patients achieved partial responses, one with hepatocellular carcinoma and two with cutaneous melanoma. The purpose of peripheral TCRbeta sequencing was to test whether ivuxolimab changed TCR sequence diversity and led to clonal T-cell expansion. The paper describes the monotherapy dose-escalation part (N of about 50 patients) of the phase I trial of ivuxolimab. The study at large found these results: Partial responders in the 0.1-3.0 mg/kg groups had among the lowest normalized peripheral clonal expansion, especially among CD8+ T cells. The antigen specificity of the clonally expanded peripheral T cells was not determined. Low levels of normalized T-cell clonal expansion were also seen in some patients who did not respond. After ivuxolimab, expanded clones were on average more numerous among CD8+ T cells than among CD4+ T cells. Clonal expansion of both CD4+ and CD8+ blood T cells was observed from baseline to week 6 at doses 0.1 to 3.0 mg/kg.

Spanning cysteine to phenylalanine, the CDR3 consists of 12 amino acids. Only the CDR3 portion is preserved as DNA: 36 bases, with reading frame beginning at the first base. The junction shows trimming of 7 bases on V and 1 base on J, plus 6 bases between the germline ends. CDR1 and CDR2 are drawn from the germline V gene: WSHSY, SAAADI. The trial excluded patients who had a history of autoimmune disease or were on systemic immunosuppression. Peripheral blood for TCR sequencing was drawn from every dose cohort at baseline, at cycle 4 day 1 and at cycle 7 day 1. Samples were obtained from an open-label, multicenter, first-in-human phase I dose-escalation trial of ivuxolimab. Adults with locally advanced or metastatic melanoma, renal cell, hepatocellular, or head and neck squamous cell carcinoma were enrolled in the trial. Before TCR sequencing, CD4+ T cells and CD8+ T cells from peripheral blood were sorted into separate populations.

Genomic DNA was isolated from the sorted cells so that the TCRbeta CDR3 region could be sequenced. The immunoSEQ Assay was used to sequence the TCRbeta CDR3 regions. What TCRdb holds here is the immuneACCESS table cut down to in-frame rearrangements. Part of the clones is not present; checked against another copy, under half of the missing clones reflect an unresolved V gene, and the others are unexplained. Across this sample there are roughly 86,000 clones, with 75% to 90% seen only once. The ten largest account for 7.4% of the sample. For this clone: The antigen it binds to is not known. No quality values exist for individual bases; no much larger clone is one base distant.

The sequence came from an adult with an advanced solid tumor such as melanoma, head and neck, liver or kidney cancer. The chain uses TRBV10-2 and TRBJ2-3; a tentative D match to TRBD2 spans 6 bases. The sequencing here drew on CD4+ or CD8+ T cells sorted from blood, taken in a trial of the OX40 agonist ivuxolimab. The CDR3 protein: CASTGGTDTQYF. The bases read TGCGCCAGCACGGGGGGCACAGATACGCAGTATTTT.